This note documents a single T cell receptor beta chain sequence. What it binds is unknown. This sample is drawn from a study of cytomegalovirus exposure and HLA in healthy donors. Across the study: Genotyping showed around 80% of roughly 400 donors falling in the Caucasian-associated ancestry cluster. Study conclusions and caveats: Later on, a genetic analysis was performed. It linked a missense variant in DCLRE1C with V- and J-gene trimming of TCR beta.

Trimming shortened V by 4 bases and J by 2 bases, and 15 bases separated the two germline ends. Per the germline V gene, CDR1 is MDHEN and CDR2 is SYDVKM. This CDR3 spans 16 amino acids. This PCR relied on a set of 60 Vbeta primers and 13 Jbeta primers. Data came from immunoSEQ multiplex PCR; TCRdb stores just in-frame clones and leaves some out. Counted here are fewer than 200,000 clones, approximately 80% occurring once; the ten biggest clones make up roughly 15%. The receptor was isolated from a woman aged 30 to 39 in good health and CMV-seropositive. Material for sequencing was PBMCs. V usage is TRBV28 and J usage is TRBJ2-1; a possible D gene is TRBD1 (6 bases). The CDR3 DNA sequence: TGTGCCAGCAGTTCACTCAGGGGAAGGACCTACAATGAGCAGTTCTTC. As protein: CASSSLRGRTYNEQFF.